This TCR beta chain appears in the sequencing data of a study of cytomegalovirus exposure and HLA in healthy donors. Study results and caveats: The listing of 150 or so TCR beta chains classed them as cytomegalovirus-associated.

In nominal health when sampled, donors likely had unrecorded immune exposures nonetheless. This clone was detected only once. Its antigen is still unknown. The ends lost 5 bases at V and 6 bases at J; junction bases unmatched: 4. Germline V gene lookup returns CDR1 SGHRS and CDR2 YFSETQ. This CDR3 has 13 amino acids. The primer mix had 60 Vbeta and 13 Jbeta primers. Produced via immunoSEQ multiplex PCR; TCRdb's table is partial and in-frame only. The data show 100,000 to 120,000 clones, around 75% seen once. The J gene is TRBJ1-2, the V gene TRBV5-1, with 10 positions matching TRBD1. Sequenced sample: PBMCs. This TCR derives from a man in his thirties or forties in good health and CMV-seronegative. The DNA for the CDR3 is TGCGCCAGCAGATTCGGGACAGGGGATGGCTACACCTTC. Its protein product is CASRFGTGDGYTF.